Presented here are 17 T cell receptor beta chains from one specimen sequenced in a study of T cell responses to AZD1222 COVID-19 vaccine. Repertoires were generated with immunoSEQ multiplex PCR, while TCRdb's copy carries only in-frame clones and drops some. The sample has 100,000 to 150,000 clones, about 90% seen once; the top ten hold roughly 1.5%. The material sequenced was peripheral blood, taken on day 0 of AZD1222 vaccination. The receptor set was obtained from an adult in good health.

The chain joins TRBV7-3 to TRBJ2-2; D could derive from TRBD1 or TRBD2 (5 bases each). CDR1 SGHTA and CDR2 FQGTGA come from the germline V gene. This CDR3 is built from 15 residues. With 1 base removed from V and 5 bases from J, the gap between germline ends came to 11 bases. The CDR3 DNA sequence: TGTGCCAGCAGCTTAAGGGGGATGGTGACCGGGGAGCTGTTTTTT. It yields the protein CASSLRGMVTGELFF.

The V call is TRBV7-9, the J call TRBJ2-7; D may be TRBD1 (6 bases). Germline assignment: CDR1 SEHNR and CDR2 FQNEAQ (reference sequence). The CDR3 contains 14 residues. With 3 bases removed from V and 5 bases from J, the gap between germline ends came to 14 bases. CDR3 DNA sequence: TGTGCCAGCAGCTTCTCTGGAGCAGGGGACGAGCAGTACTTC. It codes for CASSFSGAGDEQYF.

The CDR3: CASSLPGDTEAFF. Here the CDR3 DNA reads TGTGCCAGCAGCCTCCCAGGGGACACTGAAGCTTTCTTT. The rearrangement joins TRBV7-3 to TRBJ1-1, with a weak D call TRBD1 (6 bases). In germline, CDR1 is SGHTA, CDR2 FQGTGA. V was trimmed by 5 bases and J by 3 bases, leaving 10 bases between them. This CDR3 is built from 13 residues.

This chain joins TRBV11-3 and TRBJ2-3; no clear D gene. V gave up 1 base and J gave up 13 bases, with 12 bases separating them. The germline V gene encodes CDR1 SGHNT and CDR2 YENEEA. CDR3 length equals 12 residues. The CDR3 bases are TGTGCCAGCAGCTTAGGAGGCATAAGAAAGTATTTT. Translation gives CASSLGGIRKYF.

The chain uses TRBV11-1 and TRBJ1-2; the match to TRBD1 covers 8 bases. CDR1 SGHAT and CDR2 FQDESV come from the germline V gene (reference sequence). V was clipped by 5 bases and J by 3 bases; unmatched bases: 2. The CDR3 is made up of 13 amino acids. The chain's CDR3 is CASSADRDYGYTF. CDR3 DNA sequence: TGTGCCAGCAGCGCGGACAGGGACTATGGCTACACCTTC.

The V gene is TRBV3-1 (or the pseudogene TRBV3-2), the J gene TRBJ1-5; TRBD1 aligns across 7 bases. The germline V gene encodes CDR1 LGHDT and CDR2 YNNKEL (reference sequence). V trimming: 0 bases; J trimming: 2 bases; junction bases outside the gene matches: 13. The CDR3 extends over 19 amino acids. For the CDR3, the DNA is TGTGCCAGCAGCCAAGACCCGGGACAGTGGGGGTCGGGCAATCAGCCCCAGCATTTT. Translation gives CASSQDPGQWGSGNQPQHF.

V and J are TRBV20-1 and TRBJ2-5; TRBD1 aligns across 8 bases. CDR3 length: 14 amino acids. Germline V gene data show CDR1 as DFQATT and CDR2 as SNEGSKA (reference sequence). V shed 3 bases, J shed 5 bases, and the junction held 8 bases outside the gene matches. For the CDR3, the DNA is TGCAGTGCTAGTGTTCAGGGGGCAGGGGAGACCCAGTACTTC. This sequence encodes CSASVQGAGETQYF.

The CDR3 region is CASNNWRGGDYGYTF. The CDR3 bases are TGTGCCAGCAACAATTGGCGGGGGGGGGATTATGGCTACACCTTC. V and J are TRBV6-5 and TRBJ1-2, with a weak D call TRBD1 (5 bases). This CDR3 is 15 amino acids long. The V gene's germline CDR1 is MNHEY and CDR2 SVGAGI. V shed 7 bases and J shed 5 bases, with 20 bases lying between them.

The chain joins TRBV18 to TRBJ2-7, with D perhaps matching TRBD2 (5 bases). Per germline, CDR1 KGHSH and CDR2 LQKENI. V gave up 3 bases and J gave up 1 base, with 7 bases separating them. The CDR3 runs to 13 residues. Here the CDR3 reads CASSPRRSYEQYF. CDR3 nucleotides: TGTGCCAGCTCACCGCGGAGGTCCTACGAGCAGTACTTC.

The CDR3 region is CASSGPGSGSNQPQHF. The CDR3 nucleotides are TGTGCCAGCAGCGGGCCGGGGAGCGGGTCCAATCAGCCCCAGCATTTT. The V call is TRBV11-3, the J call TRBJ1-5; D is uncertain. The CDR3 runs to 16 residues. The germline V gene encodes CDR1 SGHNT and CDR2 YENEEA. The V and J ends lost 5 bases and 3 bases respectively, with 17 bases between them.

The CDR3 loop is CASSLGPPRGETQYF. DNA for the CDR3: TGTGCCAGCAGCTTAGGTCCACCCCGTGGGGAGACCCAGTACTTC. The chain carries TRBV7-6 and TRBJ2-5; D ambiguous. The CDR3 sequence is 15 residues long. V lost 1 base and J lost 5, with 14 bases in between. Germline CDR1 SGHVS, CDR2 FNYEAQ.

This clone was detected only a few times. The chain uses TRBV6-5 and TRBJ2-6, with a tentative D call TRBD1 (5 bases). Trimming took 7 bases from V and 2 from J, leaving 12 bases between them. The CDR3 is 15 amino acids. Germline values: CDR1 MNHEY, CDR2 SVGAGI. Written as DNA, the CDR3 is TGTGCCAGCATGAACTGGGGCACTGGGGCCAACGTCCTGACTTTC. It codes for CASMNWGTGANVLTF.

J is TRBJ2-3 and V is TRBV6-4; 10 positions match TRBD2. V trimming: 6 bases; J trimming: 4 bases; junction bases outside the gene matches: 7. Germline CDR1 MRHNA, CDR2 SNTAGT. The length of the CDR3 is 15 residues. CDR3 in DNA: TGTGCCAGCAGGAACCTAGCGGGGGCCGCAGATACGCAGTATTTT. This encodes CASRNLAGAADTQYF.

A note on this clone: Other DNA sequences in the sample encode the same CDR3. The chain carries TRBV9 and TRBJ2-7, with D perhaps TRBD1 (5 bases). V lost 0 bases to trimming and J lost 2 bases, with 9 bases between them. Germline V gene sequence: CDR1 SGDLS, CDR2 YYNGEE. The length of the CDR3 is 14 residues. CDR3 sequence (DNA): TGTGCCAGCAGCGTAGGTGACAGAACCTACGAGCAGTACTTC. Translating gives CASSVGDRTYEQYF.

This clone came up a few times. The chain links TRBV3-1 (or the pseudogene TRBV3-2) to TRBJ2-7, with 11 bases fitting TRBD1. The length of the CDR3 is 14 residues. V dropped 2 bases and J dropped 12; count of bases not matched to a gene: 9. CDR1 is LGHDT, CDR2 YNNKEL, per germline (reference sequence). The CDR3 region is CASSQSGTGGSPYF. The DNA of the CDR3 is TGTGCCAGCAGCCAATCTGGGACAGGGGGATCTCCGTACTTC.

Written as DNA, the CDR3 is TGTGCCAGCAGCCAACCGCAGGGGGCACACTATGGCTACACCTTC. Amino acid sequence: CASSQPQGAHYGYTF. J is TRBJ1-2 and V is TRBV3-1 (or the pseudogene TRBV3-2); 8 nucleotides align to TRBD1. CDR1 and CDR2 from the germline V gene are LGHDT and YNNKEL (reference sequence). The CDR3 is 15 amino acids. With V trimmed by 2 bases and J by 3 bases, 5 bases remained unmatched.

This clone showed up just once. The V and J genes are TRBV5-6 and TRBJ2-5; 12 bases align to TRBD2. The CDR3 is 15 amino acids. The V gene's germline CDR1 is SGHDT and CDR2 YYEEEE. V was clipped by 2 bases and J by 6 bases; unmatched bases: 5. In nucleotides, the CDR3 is TGTGCCAGCAGCTTATCTAGCGGGGGGGCGAAGACCCAGTACTTC. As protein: CASSLSSGGAKTQYF.